The clone carrying this T cell receptor beta chain turned up a few times. The sample originates from a study of blood T cell repertoires in COVID-19. Assay used: immunoSEQ multiplex PCR; TCRdb lists only in-frame clones, some missing. The sample lists more than 85,000 clones, under 85% seen once, with more than 20% in the top ten. The length of the CDR3 is 12 residues. Germline V gene data show CDR1 as LNHDA and CDR2 as SQIVND (reference sequence). Trimming cost V 10 bases and J 7 bases, with 17 bases left between them. The clonotype comes from a human donor in a cohort sampled during active COVID-19. The chain uses TRBV19 and TRBJ2-7; D might be TRBD2 (6 bases). Source material: peripheral blood. The CDR3 region has the DNA TGTGCCACCTTGGACCCGGCGGGGGAGCAGTACTTC. It translates to CATLDPAGEQYF.